Presented here are 8 T cell receptor beta chains from one specimen sequenced in a study of OX40 agonist ivuxolimab in advanced cancers. The library was produced with the immunoSEQ multiplex PCR assay. TCRdb provides this immuneACCESS table in a form limited to in-frame rearrangements. Some clones are lacking; in checked studies, under half of them reflect an unresolved V gene, and why the rest are absent is not known. Across this sample there are roughly 66,000 clones, with around 83% seen only once. The biggest ten clones account for approximately 6.8% of the sample. The source was CD4+ or CD8+ T cells sorted from blood, collected in a trial of the OX40 agonist ivuxolimab. The receptors were gathered from an adult with an advanced solid tumor such as melanoma, head and neck, liver or kidney cancer.

The CDR3 region is CASSVERVSYNEQFF. CDR3 in DNA: TGTGCCAGCAGCGTCGAGAGGGTTTCCTACAATGAGCAGTTCTTC. The chain links TRBV9 to TRBJ2-1, with D possibly being TRBD2 (5 bases). The CDR3 runs 15 residues. V lost 2 bases to trimming and J lost 1 base, with 10 bases between them. CDR1 is SGDLS and CDR2 is YYNGEE in the germline V gene.

This clone has just one count. The chain employs TRBV6-1 and TRBJ2-1, with D hard to call. V lost 5 bases, J lost 2 bases, and 10 bases lay in between. The CDR3 loop spans 14 amino acids. The germline CDR1 and CDR2 sequences are MNHNS and SASEGT. The CDR3 loop reads CASSINDAYNEQFF. CDR3 DNA: TGTGCCAGCAGTATAAACGATGCCTACAATGAGCAGTTCTTC.

By sample fraction, this clone is medium-sized. CDR3 sequence (DNA): TGCAGCGTTGACCCGAAGGACAGGGGGAACACTGAAGCTTTCTTT. This codes for CSVDPKDRGNTEAFF. V and J are TRBV29-1 and TRBJ1-1; 9 nucleotides agree with TRBD1. Unmatched junction bases numbered 6, after V lost 3 bases and J lost 1 base. CDR1 is SQVTM and CDR2 is ANQGSEA in the germline V gene. The CDR3 contains 15 residues.

This chain connects TRBV7-8 to TRBJ1-4, with 8 bases identical to TRBD1. The germline gives CDR1 SGHVS, CDR2 FQNEAQ. The CDR3 covers 16 residues. J lost 3 bases, V lost 5 bases, and 8 bases had no gene match. The CDR3 sequence is CASSTGGARSNEKLFF. CDR3 sequence (DNA): TGTGCCAGCAGCACAGGGGGGGCGCGGTCTAATGAAAAACTGTTTTTT.

V usage is TRBV5-4 and J usage is TRBJ2-3, with 16 bases lining up with TRBD2. There are 15 residues in the CDR3. J was trimmed by 8 bases and V by 2 bases; bases with no gene match: 2. Germline CDR1 reads SGHNT; CDR2 reads YYREEE (reference sequence). The DNA for the CDR3 is TGTGCCAGCAGCTTCGGGACTAGCGGGGGGGTTACGCAGTATTTT. Protein product: CASSFGTSGGVTQYF.

The V call is TRBV28, the J call TRBJ1-5; D ambiguous. The germline V gene encodes CDR1 MDHEN and CDR2 SYDVKM. V was pared by 6 bases and J by 3 bases, with 12 bases between. The CDR3 sequence is 14 residues long. The CDR3 region is CASRTTAPNQPQHF. The CDR3, as DNA: TGTGCCAGCAGGACTACAGCCCCCAATCAGCCCCAGCATTTT.

The chain couples TRBV6-6 to TRBJ1-2; TRBD1 agrees at 8 bases. Germline CDR1 and CDR2: MNHNY and SVGAGI (reference sequence). CDR3 length: 14 amino acids. J lost 6 bases, V lost 2 bases, and 5 bases had no gene match. CDR3: CASSYGQGPDGYTF. Written as DNA, the CDR3 is TGTGCCAGCAGTTACGGACAGGGTCCGGATGGCTACACCTTC.

The chain has TRBV23-1 and TRBJ2-4; D unresolved. TRBV23-1 is designated an ORF whose function remains uncertain. The CDR3 covers 15 residues. The V end was cut by 1 base, the J end by 1 base, with 8 bases between. The CDR3 nucleotides read TGCGCCAGCAGTCAATTACCCTGGGCCAAAAACATTCAGTACTTC. Translating gives CASSQLPWAKNIQYF.